Below, 18 T cell receptor beta chains from the same sample are listed, as sequenced in a study of CD8 T cells in ankylosing spondylitis (dated by TCRdb to between 2016 and 2019). The library relied on 5' RACE. Sequenced using an Illumina HiSeq 2500. TCRdb passed the public sequencing reads through fastp at Q25 and MiXCR, retaining productive beta sequences. Records with the same CDR3 protein are collapsed into one entry carrying the most frequent genes and DNA. Counted in this sample were around 150,000 distinct CDR3 sequences; about 6.7% of them appeared once. The top ten hold roughly 12% of the sample. Sequences were obtained from blood, either unsorted or a sorted T cell fraction (not recorded which). These receptors originate from a female donor with ankylosing spondylitis or in good health (not recorded which).

This clonotype has ten or more counts. V gene TRBV12-3 or TRBV12-4 combines with J gene TRBJ2-7, with 8 bases fitting TRBD1. This CDR3 is built from 15 residues. J gave up 5 bases and V 5 bases, and 11 bases lay outside the gene matches. This CDR3 reads CASSIPHRQGNEQYF. The CDR3 DNA reads as TGTGCCAGCAGTATACCTCACCGACAGGGGAACGAGCAGTACTTC.

The chain joins TRBV6-1 to TRBJ2-5, with 10 nucleotides matching TRBD2. The V and J ends lost 1 base and 0 bases, in that order; junction bases with no gene match: 8. CDR3 length: 18 amino acids. Germline CDR1 reads MNHNS; CDR2 reads SASEGT. The CDR3 sequence is CASSEGSWTSGYQETQYF. The CDR3 nucleotides read TGTGCCAGCAGTGAAGGCAGTTGGACTAGCGGATACCAAGAGACCCAGTACTTC.

This clonotype was observed many times. The CDR3 DNA sequence: TGCGCCAGCAGCTTGGAGAGCGGGGGAAATACGCAGTATTTT. Its protein product is CASSLESGGNTQYF. This chain links TRBV5-1 with TRBJ2-3, with 8 positions matching TRBD2. The CDR3 has 14 residues. Unmatched junction bases numbered 4, after V lost 0 bases and J lost 7 bases. Germline CDR1 SGHRS, CDR2 YFSETQ.

This clonotype has at least ten counts. This chain links TRBV28 with TRBJ2-7; D gene uncertain. CDR1 MDHEN and CDR2 SYDVKM come from the germline V gene. With 7 bases removed from V and 0 bases from J, the gap between germline ends came to 13 bases. The CDR3 totals 14 residues. CDR3 nucleotides: TGTGCCAGCAATACCCCTCACAGCTCCTACGAGCAGTACTTC. Translated, it gives CASNTPHSSYEQYF. Looking up the rest from reference TRBV28 and TRBJ2-7 gives the full variable domain: DVKVTQSSRYLVKRTGEKVFLECVQDMDHENMFWYRQDPGLGLRLIYFSYDVKMKEKGDIPEGYSVSREKKERFSLILESASTNQTSMYLCASNTPHSSYEQYFGPGTRLTVT.

This clonotype was detected a few times. V and J are TRBV4-3 and TRBJ2-5, with unresolved D. The CDR3 is 13 amino acids. The ends were cut back, 1 base at V and 5 bases at J, with 8 bases in the middle. Per germline, CDR1 LGHNA and CDR2 YSLEER. CDR3 sequence (DNA): TGCGCCAGCAGCCAAGTTGCCGCGGAGACCCAGTACTTC. It codes for CASSQVAAETQYF.

This clonotype was found many times. J is TRBJ2-5 and V is TRBV20-1; 11 bases are a match to TRBD1. This CDR3 contains 15 residues. The V gene's germline CDR1 is DFQATT and CDR2 SNEGSKA (reference sequence). The junction had 15 bases not matched to a gene; V was cut back by 7 bases and J by 8 bases. The CDR3 DNA reads TGCAGTGGGGACGGGGGACAGGGGGTCTTGGAAACCCAGTACTTC. It encodes CSGDGGQGVLETQYF.

This clonotype was counted ten times or more. The chain recombines TRBV18 with TRBJ1-1; TRBD1 agrees at 8 bases. With V trimmed by 6 bases and J by 10 bases, 13 bases remained unmatched. CDR3 length: 14 amino acids. Germline lookup yields CDR1 KGHSH and CDR2 LQKENI. Here the CDR3 DNA reads TGTGCCAGCTCCGAGGACGGGACAGGCCTGGGAGCTTTCTTT. The encoded protein is CASSEDGTGLGAFF.

This clonotype was recorded many times. The chain employs TRBV4-1 and TRBJ2-5; D perhaps matches TRBD1 (5 bases). In germline, CDR1 is MGHRA, CDR2 YSYEKL. The CDR3 contains 15 residues. Trimming left V 0 bases short and J 1 base short, with 9 bases between. CDR3 in DNA: TGCGCCAGCAGCCAAGATGGGGCAGGCCAAGAGACCCAGTACTTC. It translates to CASSQDGAGQETQYF.

In its sample, this clonotype was seen many times. V gene TRBV7-8 combines with J gene TRBJ2-2; the match to TRBD1 covers 8 bases. J was trimmed by 1 base and V by 6 bases; bases with no gene match: 4. This CDR3 spans 15 amino acids. The germline gives CDR1 SGHVS, CDR2 FQNEAQ. CDR3 sequence (DNA): TGTGCCAGCAGGCTCAGGGGGCAGAACACCGGGGAGCTGTTTTTT. It specifies CASRLRGQNTGELFF. Full variable domain (missing parts from reference TRBV7-8 and TRBJ2-2): GAGVSQSPRYKVAKRGQDVALRCDPISGHVSLFWYQQALGQGPEFLTYFQNEAQLDKSGLPSDRFFAERPEGSVSTLKIQRTQQEDSAVYLCASRLRGQNTGELFFGEGSRLTVL.

The chain employs TRBV4-1 and TRBJ1-1; tentatively, D is TRBD1 (5 bases). Germline V gene lookup returns CDR1 MGHRA and CDR2 YSYEKL. The CDR3 extends over 14 amino acids. Trimming left V 11 bases short and J 0 bases short, with 16 bases between. CDR3 sequence reads: CAGEGVGMNTEAFF. CDR3 bases: TGCGCCGGGGAAGGGGTCGGGATGAACACTGAAGCTTTCTTT.

This clonotype was recorded a few times. One base away lies a much larger clone, so this may be a sequencing read error. V is TRBV6-1 and J is TRBJ1-6, with TRBD1 as a possible D gene (6 bases). Trimming took off 4 bases at V and 8 bases at J, with 12 bases between the two ends. CDR1 and CDR2 (germline): MNHNS, SASEGT. The CDR3 runs to 14 residues. The CDR3 protein is CASSGLGGDSPLHF. The CDR3 DNA follows: TGTGCCAGCAGTGGCCTAGGGGGTGATTCACCCCTCCACTTT.

There are many counts of this clonotype. The genes are TRBV11-2 and TRBJ1-1; maybe TRBD1 (5 bases). The V end lost 1 base, the J end lost 11 bases, and 14 bases lay between the germline ends. The CDR3 loop spans 13 amino acids. CDR1 and CDR2 (germline): SGHAT, FQNNGV. CDR3 loop: CASSLGIRGFAFF. CDR3 bases: TGTGCCAGCAGCTTAGGTATTCGGGGGTTCGCTTTCTTT.

At least ten counts were recorded for this clonotype. The genes are TRBV6-1 and TRBJ2-7; maybe TRBD1 (5 bases). The length of the CDR3 is 14 residues. CDR1 is MNHNS, CDR2 SASEGT, per germline. V lost 2 bases to trimming and J lost 7 bases, with 15 bases between them. In DNA, the CDR3 is TGTGCCAGCAGTGAAACGGGTCTAACAGGAGAGCAGTACTTC. Translation: CASSETGLTGEQYF.

This clonotype was detected ten times or more. V is TRBV5-1 and J is TRBJ1-1, with unresolved D. This CDR3 comprises 13 residues. V lost 4 bases, J lost 6 bases, and 13 bases lay in between. Germline assignment: CDR1 SGHRS and CDR2 YFSETQ. CDR3 sequence reads: CASSPSGWAEAFF. The CDR3 DNA follows: TGCGCCAGCAGCCCCTCGGGGTGGGCTGAAGCTTTCTTT.

This clonotype was detected many times. J is TRBJ2-3 and V is TRBV9; the match to TRBD2 covers 8 bases. Germline assignment: CDR1 SGDLS and CDR2 YYNGEE. Losses at the gene ends were 0 bases for V and 15 bases for J; bases not matched to a gene: 12. The CDR3 has 14 amino acids. The chain's CDR3 is CASSVVGTGGRRYF. In DNA, the CDR3 is TGTGCCAGCAGCGTAGTCGGTACGGGGGGGCGCCGATATTTT.

This clonotype was seen at least ten times. The chain has TRBV10-3 and TRBJ1-2; D remains unclear. The CDR3 has 16 residues. The germline V gene has CDR1 ENHRY and CDR2 SYGVKD. The V end lost 2 bases, the J end lost 8 bases, and 21 bases lay between the germline ends. CDR3 coding DNA: TGTGCCATCAGTGAGACCCACCCGCGGACCAGCTGGGGCTACACCTTC. Protein product: CAISETHPRTSWGYTF.

In this sample, this clonotype turned up many times. The V gene is TRBV5-5, the J gene TRBJ2-3; D unresolved. The CDR3 consists of 15 residues. Per germline, CDR1 SGHKS and CDR2 YYEKEE (reference sequence). The V and J ends lost 4 bases and 3 bases respectively, with 15 bases between them. The CDR3 sequence is CASSVLGGWTDTQYF. CDR3 DNA sequence: TGTGCCAGCAGCGTCCTGGGTGGTTGGACAGATACGCAGTATTTT.

In this sample, this clonotype turned up a few times. The rearrangement links TRBV7-8 to TRBJ2-1, with 9 nucleotides matching TRBD1. The V gene's germline CDR1 is SGHVS and CDR2 FQNEAQ. Losses at the gene ends were 5 bases for V and 7 bases for J; bases not matched to a gene: 12. The CDR3 runs 16 residues. The chain's CDR3 is CASSPKQGALLNEQFF. The CDR3, as DNA: TGTGCCAGCAGCCCAAAACAGGGGGCTCTTCTAAATGAGCAGTTCTTC.